The sequence of this TCR beta chain was determined in a study of graft-versus-host responses after intestinal transplantation. Whole-study context: Anti-thymocyte globulin served as induction for all recipients, who then took tacrolimus and steroids for three to four years. General observations from the study: Association was observed between peak circulating GvH clone levels and early post-transplant HvG declines. Patients who carried graft-donor T cell macrochimerism also had high graft-versus-host to host-versus-graft clonal ratios in their allografts. Detected in recipient marrow were GvH clones, some of which were first observed in ileum or blood.

The table came from immunoSEQ multiplex PCR; TCRdb's copy has only in-frame clones and leaves some out. Altogether about 9,200 clones are present, over 90% being singletons, with the ten largest covering around 5%. Worth noting for this clone: Its antigen is undetermined.

V lost 0 bases, J lost 6 bases, and 3 bases stayed unmatched. Per the germline V gene, CDR1 is MNHEY and CDR2 is SVGAGI. The CDR3 consists of 14 residues. Sequenced material: PBMCs, taken approximately 68 days after transplant. The rearrangement uses TRBV6-5 and TRBJ1-2, with 8 bases fitting TRBD1. This receptor was taken from a human patient who received an intestinal transplant, so some T cells may come from the graft donor. The DNA of the CDR3 is TGTGCCAGCAGTTACTCAAGGACAGGGAATGGCTACACCTTC. Amino acids: CASSYSRTGNGYTF.